A selection of T cell receptor beta chains follows, all from one sample in a study of T cell responses to AZD1222 COVID-19 vaccine. Profiled with immunoSEQ multiplex PCR; TCRdb holds only in-frame clones, not every one. The top ten hold approximately 3.4% of the sample, which has 110,000 to 150,000 clones, 85% to 90% seen once. Sample: peripheral blood, taken on day 0 of AZD1222 vaccination. The source of these receptors is an adult in good health. Each CDR3 is given with its conserved first and last residue. Size values are once, few and many counts, or a class for expanded clones, and some rows have none.

TRBV7-2	TRBJ1-4	NA	CASSLIQGAFNEKLFF
TRBV6-2/TRBV6-3	TRBJ1-5	once	CASSYQQGHGNQPQHF
TRBV7-2	TRBJ1-4	once	CASSDHRDSEKLFF
TRBV28	TRBJ1-1	NA	CASSWIAEAFF
TRBV19	TRBJ2-2	NA	CASSIQGSITGELFF
TRBV6-5	TRBJ1-6	NA	CASSYSSRPLHF
TRBV19	TRBJ1-6	many	CASSWWNSPLHF
TRBV2	TRBJ2-3	few	CASSEWTGATDTQYF
TRBV7-8	TRBJ2-5	few	CASHPRGKVETQYF
TRBV6-5	TRBJ1-1	NA	CASSYSQTEAFF
TRBV5-8	TRBJ2-6	NA	CASSRNRGPPNVLTF
TRBV6-5	TRBJ1-2	NA	CASSYSGSNYGYTF
TRBV7-2	TRBJ1-2	NA	CASSFRTPNYGYTF
TRBV28	TRBJ2-7	NA	CASSYRGGPSLYEQYF
TRBV5-4	TRBJ1-3	NA	CASSLGGGDTIYF
TRBV4-2	TRBJ2-5	NA	CASSQDRGQTQYF
TRBV7-8	TRBJ1-2	medium-sized	CASSLVGGSYGYTF
TRBV19	TRBJ1-3	once	CASSSARGDSGNTIYF
TRBV19	TRBJ2-2	NA	CASSIRSPHLPGELFF
TRBV11-3	TRBJ1-2	NA	CASSLSGGHGYTF
TRBV5-1	TRBJ2-3	NA	CASSWEDTQYF
TRBV5-5	TRBJ1-1	NA	CASSLGLRNTEAFF
TRBV5-6	TRBJ2-5	NA	CASSEDRGYETQYF
TRBV6-2/TRBV6-3	TRBJ2-7	once	CASSSGPDEQYF
TRBV19	TRBJ1-2	NA	CASSISVGGYTF
TRBV7-9	TRBJ1-2	NA	CASSLTNSNYGYTF
TRBV5-1	TRBJ1-2	NA	CASSSGQGSYGYTF
TRBV4-3	TRBJ2-7	NA	CASSQDSGTYEQYF
TRBV6-2/TRBV6-3	TRBJ2-1	once	CASSSFGEQFF
TRBV14	TRBJ2-3	few	CASSRVTGTGRPDTQYF
TRBV10-1	TRBJ2-3	once	CASPPKRCTDTQYF
TRBV5-5	TRBJ1-2	NA	CASSFTRNYGYTF